This section outlines one T cell receptor beta chain sequence together with its context. Its antigen is not known. Second-dose intervals of approximately 4 or approximately 12 weeks were pooled. This entry belongs to a study of T cell responses to AZD1222 COVID-19 vaccine. Study-wide findings and caveats: Baseline testing showed seropositivity in only five to seven AZD1222 recipients. Repertoires were obtained only post-peak T cell response. White British donors predominated, females outnumbered males, and clonal diversity was possibly underestimated.

The method was immunoSEQ multiplex PCR; TCRdb's version includes in-frame clones alone and lacks a portion of them. The sample holds about 130,000 clones, roughly 92% seen once. The CDR3 sequence is 17 residues long. The rearrangement uses TRBV21-1 and TRBJ2-1; the D segment call TRBD2 is taken from the table without a DNA check. TRBV21-1 is labeled a pseudogene. The starting material was peripheral blood, obtained 28 days after the second AZD1222 dose. The receptor's source is an adult who received the AZD1222 COVID-19 vaccine. The CDR3: CASSGPGLAGGYNEQFF. The CDR3 DNA sequence: TGTGCCAGCAGCGGACCGGGACTAGCGGGGGGTTACAATGAGCAGTTCTTC.